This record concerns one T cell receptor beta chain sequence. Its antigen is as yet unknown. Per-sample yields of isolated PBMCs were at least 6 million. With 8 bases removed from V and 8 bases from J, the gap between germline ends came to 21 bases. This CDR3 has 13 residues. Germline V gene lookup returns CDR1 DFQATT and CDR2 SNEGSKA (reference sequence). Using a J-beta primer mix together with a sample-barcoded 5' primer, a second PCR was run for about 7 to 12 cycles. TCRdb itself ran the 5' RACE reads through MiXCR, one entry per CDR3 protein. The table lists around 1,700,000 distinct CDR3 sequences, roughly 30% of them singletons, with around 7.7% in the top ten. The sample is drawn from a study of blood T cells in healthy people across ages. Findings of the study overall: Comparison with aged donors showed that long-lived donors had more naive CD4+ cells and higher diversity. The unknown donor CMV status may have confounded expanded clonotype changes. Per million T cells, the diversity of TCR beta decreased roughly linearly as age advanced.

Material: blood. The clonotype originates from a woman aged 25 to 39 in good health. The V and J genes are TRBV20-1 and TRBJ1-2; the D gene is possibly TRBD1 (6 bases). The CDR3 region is CSTDRPSSGGYTF. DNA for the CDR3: TGCAGTACAGACAGGCCATCCTCGGGGGGCTACACCTTC.